This entry lists 9 T cell receptor beta chains sequenced from one sample in a study of blood T cell repertoires in COVID-19. Profiling relied on immunoSEQ multiplex PCR, and the TCRdb table lists in-frame clones only, not all of them. The table shows about 94,000 clones, with roughly four fifths occurring only once. Sample: peripheral blood. These receptor sequences come from a man aged 55 to 69 with acute or convalescent COVID-19.

For this clone: A read error may produce the germline difference seen at one junction end. The V gene is TRBV19, the J gene TRBJ1-5; D not certain. This CDR3 contains 15 residues. CDR1 and CDR2 (germline): LNHDA, SQIVND (reference sequence). CDR3 sequence reads: CASSIDNYSNQPRHF. As DNA, the CDR3 is TGTGCCAGTAGTATAGATAATTATAGCAATCAGCCCCGGCATTTT. Using reference TRBV19 and TRBJ1-5 for the parts outside the CDR3, the full variable domain is DGGITQSPKYLFRKEGQNVTLSCEQNLNHDAMYWYRQDPGQGLRLIYYSQIVNDFQKGDIAEGYSVSREKKESFPLTVTSAQKNPTAFYLCASSIDNYSNQPRHFGDGTRLSIL.

The chain couples TRBV18 to TRBJ2-5; 7 nucleotides line up with TRBD2. This CDR3 has 15 residues. Germline assignment: CDR1 KGHSH and CDR2 LQKENI. The J segment lost 1 base and the V segment lost 3 bases, leaving 5 bases of the junction unmatched. The CDR3 bases are TGTGCCAGCTCACCTCTTGCTAGCGGCCAAGAGACCCAGTACTTC. It is translated as CASSPLASGQETQYF.

V is TRBV5-1 and J is TRBJ2-5; 9 bases map to TRBD1. The CDR3 is 14 residues long. Germline assignment: CDR1 SGHRS and CDR2 YFSETQ. Trimming at V came to 3 bases and at J to 4 bases, leaving 4 bases not matched to a gene. The CDR3 protein is CASSSGQGRETQYF. CDR3 in DNA: TGCGCCAGCAGCTCTGGACAGGGGAGAGAGACCCAGTACTTC.

CDR3 in DNA: TGTGCCAGCAGCGAAGACAGGGCGGACACTGAAGCTTTCTTT. The encoded protein is CASSEDRADTEAFF. V usage is TRBV9 and J usage is TRBJ1-1; TRBD1 agrees at 7 bases. With V trimmed by 3 bases and J by 3 bases, 5 bases remained unmatched. Germline assignment: CDR1 SGDLS and CDR2 YYNGEE. CDR3 length: 14 amino acids.

The J gene is TRBJ2-1, the V gene TRBV7-9; possibly TRBD1 for D (5 bases). This CDR3 is built from 14 residues. Trimming took 1 base from V and 9 from J, leaving 13 bases between them. Germline V gene lookup returns CDR1 SEHNR and CDR2 FQNEAQ (reference sequence). This chain's CDR3 is CASSLVQGVGEQFF. In nucleotides, the CDR3 is TGTGCCAGCAGCTTAGTCCAGGGTGTCGGTGAGCAGTTCTTC.

The chain is built from TRBV18 and TRBJ2-2; D possibly corresponds to TRBD1 (5 bases). This CDR3 contains 14 residues. V was trimmed by 4 bases and J by 5 bases, leaving 11 bases between them. Germline-derived CDR1 and CDR2 are KGHSH and LQKENI. CDR3 nucleotides: TGTGCCAGCTCACTCCAGGGTGATACCGGGGAGCTGTTTTTT. This gives the protein CASSLQGDTGELFF. The whole variable domain, remainder taken from reference TRBV18 and TRBJ2-2, is NAGVMQNPRHLVRRRGQEARLRCSPMKGHSHVYWYRQLPEEGLKFMVYLQKENIIDESGMPKERFSAEFPKEGPSILRIQQVVRGDSAAYFCASSLQGDTGELFFGEGSRLTVL.

This sequence joins TRBV7-3 and TRBJ2-1, with TRBD1 as a possible D gene (6 bases). CDR1 and CDR2 from the germline V gene are SGHTA and FQGTGA. This CDR3 is built from 13 residues. V dropped 1 base and J dropped 9 bases, with 10 bases sitting between them. CDR3 DNA: TGTGCCAGCAGCTTAATAGGGGGTCCTGAGCAGTTCTTC. It yields the protein CASSLIGGPEQFF.

The chain is built from TRBV14 and TRBJ2-5; the D is unclear. The CDR3 spans 12 residues. Trimming removed 4 bases from V and 10 bases from J, with 13 bases in between. Germline-derived CDR1 and CDR2 are SGHDN and FVKESK. CDR3 sequence (DNA): TGTGCCAGCAGCCGTCTCTCCTCGGGCCAGTACTTC. Translation gives CASSRLSSGQYF.

This clone was picked up a small number of times. V usage is TRBV9 and J usage is TRBJ2-5, with 12 bases matching TRBD2. The CDR3 is made up of 15 amino acids. CDR1 and CDR2 (germline): SGDLS, YYNGEE. V lost 0 bases and J lost 4; bases outside the gene matches: 1. CDR3 region: CASSVGTSGVETQYF. CDR3 coding DNA: TGTGCCAGCAGCGTAGGGACTAGCGGGGTAGAGACCCAGTACTTC.